Below are 12 T cell receptor beta chains sequenced from a single sample in a study of blood T cells in healthy people across ages. A second roughly 7 to 12 cycle PCR used barcoded and J-beta primers. TCRdb reprocessed the 5' RACE reads with MiXCR, giving one entry per CDR3 protein. Among about 1.4 million distinct CDR3 sequences, approximately 59% were seen once, and the ten largest hold over 5%. The specimen sequenced was blood. These receptors originate from a man aged 18-30 years in good health.

The chain recombines TRBV25-1 with TRBJ2-4, with 10 bases lining up with TRBD1. The J call may not be correct, given that the DNA end is closer to TRBJ2-7. This CDR3 contains 19 residues. Germline CDR1 is MGHDK and CDR2 is SYGVNS. The CDR3 sequence is CASSGAAGTGVSLANEQYF. The DNA for the CDR3 is TGTGCCAGCAGTGGGGCCGCCGGGACAGGGGTTTCCCTGGCGAACGAGCAGTACTTC.

This clonotype was seen a handful of times. The chain carries TRBV2 and TRBJ2-7, with TRBD1 matching over 8 bases. The CDR3 is 12 residues long. The junction had 4 bases not matched to a gene; V was cut back by 3 bases and J by 9 bases. The V gene's germline CDR1 is SNHLY and CDR2 FYNNEI. The CDR3 bases are TGTGCCAGCAGTGAGGGACAGGCTGGGCAGTACTTC. Protein: CASSEGQAGQYF.

The rearrangement joins TRBV19 to TRBJ1-1; D perhaps matches TRBD1 (6 bases). CDR1 LNHDA and CDR2 SQIVND come from the germline V gene (reference sequence). Trimming took off 7 bases at V and 4 bases at J, with 13 bases between the two ends. The CDR3 totals 13 residues. Here the CDR3 DNA reads TGTGCCAGTATCGGCCAAGGGGGCACTGAAGCTTTCTTT. The encoded protein is CASIGQGGTEAFF.

The V call is TRBV20-1, the J call TRBJ2-5; the D gene could be TRBD1 or TRBD2 (6 bases each). The V gene's germline CDR1 is DFQATT and CDR2 SNEGSKA (reference sequence). CDR3 length: 11 amino acids. V was shortened by 6 bases and J by 11 bases, with 16 bases between the two germline ends. The CDR3 is CSARGGQRQYF. The CDR3 DNA is TGCAGTGCCCGAGGGGGGCAGCGGCAGTACTTC.

The rearrangement links TRBV28 to TRBJ2-4; D uncertain. V was clipped by 6 bases and J by 9 bases, with 21 bases between them. This CDR3 has 15 residues. Germline loops: CDR1 MDHEN, CDR2 SYDVKM. The CDR3 reads CASRVWSRGLSIQYF. CDR3 bases: TGTGCCAGCAGAGTATGGTCGCGTGGGTTGAGCATTCAGTACTTC.

This clonotype was recorded at least ten times. The chain is built from TRBV4-2 and TRBJ2-1, with D unclear. The CDR3 totals 14 residues. Germline V gene sequence: CDR1 LGHNA, CDR2 YNFKEQ. The V and J ends lost 1 base and 5 bases respectively, with 9 bases between them. CDR3 sequence reads: CASSQGDGNNEQFF. Written as DNA, the CDR3 is TGTGCCAGCAGCCAAGGAGATGGAAACAATGAGCAGTTCTTC.

The table lists this clonotype with a few counts. Being one base from a much bigger clone, this may be a read error. The rearrangement joins TRBV7-2 to TRBJ1-1; D unresolved. The CDR3 contains 16 residues. Germline CDR1 SGHTA, CDR2 FQGNSA. Trimming shortened V by 6 bases and J by 8 bases, and 25 bases separated the two germline ends. CDR3 amino acids: CASSFPHGSGQREAFF. The CDR3 nucleotides are TGTGCCAGCAGTTTTCCCCATGGCTCGGGCCAACGGGAAGCTTTCTTT.

The chain links TRBV18 to TRBJ2-3; perhaps TRBD1 as D (6 bases). This CDR3 is 13 amino acids long. CDR1 is KGHSH, CDR2 LQKENI, per germline. Trimming cost V 3 bases and J 4 bases, with 8 bases left between them. DNA of the CDR3: TGTGCCAGCTCACCGGACAGTGCAGATACGCAGTATTTT. As protein: CASSPDSADTQYF.

Only one count was recorded for this clonotype. V usage is TRBV6-5 and J usage is TRBJ2-5; 10 positions agree with TRBD2. With the DNA end fitting TRBJ2-7 better, the J assignment may be wrong. This CDR3 has 15 amino acids. Germline V gene sequence: CDR1 MNHEY, CDR2 SVGAGI. DNA for the CDR3: TGTGCCAGCAGTTATGGGCTAGCGGGAGTATACGAGCAGTACTTC. The encoded protein is CASSYGLAGVYEQYF.

Only a few counts were recorded for this clonotype. The chain joins TRBV13 to TRBJ2-2; D remains ambiguous. The germline V gene encodes CDR1 PRHDT and CDR2 FYEKMQ (reference sequence). The germline V and J ends were trimmed by 5 bases and 2 bases, with 9 bases remaining between them. The CDR3 has 14 amino acids. The CDR3 coding sequence is TGTGCCAGCAGCCCAAGGCCAAACACCGGGGAGCTGTTTTTT. It encodes CASSPRPNTGELFF.

As regards this clonotype: The limits of the CDR3 on the DNA are not certain, so only TCRdb's listed CDR3 is given. This chain's CDR3 is CATSRTVFFGEKLFF. The chain joins TRBV15 to TRBJ1-4. With termini counted, the CDR3 has 15 amino acids. Germline V gene sequence: CDR1 LNHNV, CDR2 YYDKDF (reference sequence).

This sequence joins TRBV10-2 and TRBJ2-1; D may be TRBD2 (7 bases). Deletions cut 6 bases from V and 14 bases from J, with 20 bases between. Germline V gene data show CDR1 as WSHSY and CDR2 as SAAADI. The CDR3 runs to 13 residues. The CDR3 region is CASSPTMGGPEFF. CDR3 coding DNA: TGCGCCAGCAGCCCTACAATGGGGGGGCCCGAGTTCTTC.